The next 26 T cell receptor beta chains were all read from a single sample in a study of shared clonotypes between healthy human individuals (dated by TCRdb to about 2020). The library was obtained by the immunoSEQ multiplex PCR assay. The clones in this table, taken by TCRdb from immuneACCESS, are in-frame only. Not every clone is retained; where verified, under half of the shortfall comes from an unresolved V gene, and the cause of the rest is unknown. The sample records 950,000 to 1,200,000 clones, about 72% of which are singletons. In total, the top ten clones hold 0.85% to 1% of the sample. The sequenced material came from memory CD4+ T cells from PBMCs. This sample's cell subset or site label indicates: CD45RA-negative fraction. All receptors come from a man aged 18-30 years in good health. Some clones in this sample may be carry-over from other donors' samples.

The V gene is TRBV6-1, the J gene TRBJ2-5, with TRBD2 matching 14 bases. V shed 6 bases and J 5 bases; nucleotides not matched to a gene: 2. The CDR3 runs 14 residues. Germline V gene lookup returns CDR1 MNHNS and CDR2 SASEGT. This chain's CDR3 is CASRGTSGSETQYF. The CDR3 DNA is TGTGCCAGCAGGGGGACTAGCGGGAGTGAGACCCAGTACTTC.

V and J are TRBV9 and TRBJ2-1, with D possibly called TRBD1 or TRBD2 (5 bases each). This CDR3 region has 14 residues. Trimming cost V 6 bases and J 9 bases, with 19 bases left between them. Per the germline V gene, CDR1 is SGDLS and CDR2 is YYNGEE. The CDR3 nucleotides are TGTGCCAGCACCCTATCGTCCCGAGGGGCTGAGCAGTTCTTC. Translated, it gives CASTLSSRGAEQFF. The whole variable domain, remainder taken from reference TRBV9 and TRBJ2-1, is DSGVTQTPKHLITATGQRVTLRCSPRSGDLSVYWYQQSLDQGLQFLIQYYNGEERAKGNILERFSAQQFPDLHSELNLSSLELGDSALYFCASTLSSRGAEQFFGPGTRLTVL.

In this sample, this clone turned up a few times. This chain links TRBV10-3 with TRBJ1-1, with TRBD1 matching 8 bases. CDR3 length: 14 residues. J gave up 7 bases and V 6 bases, and 10 bases lay outside the gene matches. Germline V gene lookup returns CDR1 ENHRY and CDR2 SYGVKD. Here the CDR3 DNA reads TGTGCCATCAGCCCGCAGGGGGCGACTGGTGAAGCTTTCTTT. Its translation: CAISPQGATGEAFF.

The rearrangement links TRBV2 to TRBJ2-3; the D gene is possibly TRBD1 (5 bases). From germline, CDR1 is SNHLY and CDR2 FYNNEI. The CDR3 runs 16 residues. The V gene lost 2 bases and the J gene lost 0 bases, with 12 bases spanning the gap. Written as DNA, the CDR3 is TGTGCCAGCAGTGAACAGGGTCCCCTCAGCACAGATACGCAGTATTTT. This gives the protein CASSEQGPLSTDTQYF.

The rearrangement uses TRBV10-3 and TRBJ2-1, with TRBD2 matching 9 bases. The CDR3 is 13 amino acids. J gave up 5 bases and V 10 bases, and 6 bases lay outside the gene matches. CDR1 and CDR2 from the germline V gene are ENHRY and SYGVKD. CDR3 sequence (DNA): TGTGCCACCCAGACTAGCGGAGACAATGAGCAGTTCTTC. Translated, it gives CATQTSGDNEQFF.

The chain is built from TRBV5-6 and TRBJ1-2; TRBD1 matches 10 bases. Losses at the gene ends were 4 bases for V and 4 bases for J; bases not matched to a gene: 4. This CDR3 spans 14 amino acids. CDR1 is SGHDT and CDR2 is YYEEEE in the germline V gene. The CDR3 nucleotides are TGTGCCAGCAGCCCCGGGACAGGGGTCTATGGCTACACCTTC. It yields the protein CASSPGTGVYGYTF.

This chain connects TRBV2 to TRBJ2-1, with D possibly TRBD2 on 6 matching bases. The CDR3 is 13 amino acids. Looked up from germline, CDR1 is SNHLY and CDR2 is FYNNEI. Trimming pared 6 bases from V and 4 bases from J, leaving 10 bases between. The CDR3, as DNA: TGTGCCAGCAGACTAGCCATATACAATGAGCAGTTCTTC. It codes for CASRLAIYNEQFF.

This clone has more than one count but fewer than ten. The rearrangement joins TRBV13 to TRBJ1-1, with TRBD1 matching 7 bases. Trimming at V came to 5 bases and at J to 5 bases, leaving 5 bases not matched to a gene. The CDR3 spans 13 residues. CDR1 and CDR2 from the germline V gene are PRHDT and FYEKMQ (reference sequence). CDR3 sequence reads: CASSPDRMTEAFF. The CDR3 DNA reads as TGTGCCAGCAGCCCGGACAGGATGACTGAAGCTTTCTTT. The complete variable domain, with remaining parts taken from reference TRBV13 and TRBJ1-1, reads AAGVIQSPRHLIKEKRETATLKCYPIPRHDTVYWYQQGPGQDPQFLISFYEKMQSDKGSIPDRFSAQQFSDYHSELNMSSLELGDSALYFCASSPDRMTEAFFGQGTRLTVV.

The chain has TRBV4-1 and TRBJ1-1; D call uncertain. Looked up from germline, CDR1 is MGHRA and CDR2 is YSYEKL. The CDR3 has 18 residues. V was clipped by 1 base and J by 3 bases, with 21 bases between them. For the CDR3, the DNA is TGCGCCAGCAGCCAAGGTTCCTCTTCCTTGAGCGGTGACACTGAAGCTTTCTTT. Its translation: CASSQGSSSLSGDTEAFF.

This clone was seen only a few times. The V and J genes are TRBV28 and TRBJ2-1; TRBD1 might be the D (5 bases). The V end lost 2 bases, the J end lost 0 bases, and 8 bases lay between the germline ends. The CDR3 contains 15 residues. From germline, CDR1 is MDHEN and CDR2 SYDVKM. Here the CDR3 reads CASSLGAASYNEQFF. CDR3 nucleotide sequence: TGTGCCAGCAGTTTAGGGGCAGCCTCCTACAATGAGCAGTTCTTC.

The rearrangement uses TRBV7-2 and TRBJ1-4, with D tentatively TRBD1 (5 bases). Per the germline V gene, CDR1 is SGHTA and CDR2 is FQGNSA. This CDR3 has 13 residues. V was cut by 5 bases and J by 10 bases, with 14 bases left in between. The chain's CDR3 is CASSPGGTGKLFF. In DNA form, the CDR3 reads TGTGCCAGCAGCCCGGGAGGGACCGGAAAACTGTTTTTT.

The chain links TRBV6-1 to TRBJ1-1; D remains ambiguous. This CDR3 spans 16 amino acids. Germline CDR1 and CDR2: MNHNS and SASEGT. V was shortened by 1 base and J by 1 base, with 13 bases between the two germline ends. The CDR3 here is CASSEGSGGQNTEAFF. In DNA form, the CDR3 reads TGTGCCAGCAGTGAAGGGAGTGGAGGCCAGAACACTGAAGCTTTCTTT.

This clone was seen only once. The chain joins TRBV9 to TRBJ2-7, with D uncertain. This CDR3 comprises 14 residues. V was pared by 0 bases and J by 7 bases, with 14 bases between. Germline V gene sequence: CDR1 SGDLS, CDR2 YYNGEE. For the CDR3, the DNA is TGTGCCAGCAGCGTAGCTTTCGCCCCTGGGGAGCAGTACTTC. Its protein product is CASSVAFAPGEQYF.

The V call is TRBV30, the J call TRBJ1-5; tentative D call: TRBD1 (6 bases). The CDR3 loop spans 14 amino acids. The germline V gene has CDR1 GTSNPN and CDR2 SVGIG (reference sequence). V was trimmed by 2 bases and J by 5 bases, leaving 13 bases between them. CDR3 in amino acids: CAWSTDKGDQPQHF. Written as DNA, the CDR3 is TGTGCCTGGAGTACTGATAAGGGGGATCAGCCCCAGCATTTT.

This clone was counted many times. This sequence joins TRBV7-9 and TRBJ1-2, with TRBD1 matching over 7 bases. V was clipped by 5 bases and J by 7 bases; unmatched bases: 4. In germline, CDR1 is SEHNR, CDR2 FQNEAQ (reference sequence). This CDR3 contains 12 residues. The CDR3 region is CASSLDRAGYTF. The CDR3 DNA sequence: TGTGCCAGCAGCCTAGACAGGGCTGGCTACACCTTC. Using reference TRBV7-9 and TRBJ1-2 for the parts outside the CDR3, the full variable domain is DTGVSQNPRHKITKRGQNVTFRCDPISEHNRLYWYRQTLGQGPEFLTYFQNEAQLEKSRLLSDRFSAERPKGSFSTLEIQRTEQGDSAMYLCASSLDRAGYTFGSGTRLTVV.

The chain links TRBV5-1 to TRBJ2-7; D ambiguous. Trimming cost V 3 bases and J 7 bases, with 17 bases left between them. The CDR3 extends over 14 amino acids. Looked up from germline, CDR1 is SGHRS and CDR2 is YFSETQ. The CDR3 loop is CASSSMGNSREQYF. The CDR3 region has the DNA TGCGCCAGCAGCTCAATGGGGAACTCGCGGGAGCAGTACTTC.

The CDR3 sequence: CASSLIGPHLREQFF. Here the CDR3 DNA reads TGTGCCAGCAGCTTAATTGGCCCTCATCTTAGGGAGCAGTTCTTC. The chain is built from TRBV7-2 and TRBJ2-1, with unresolved D. CDR3 length: 15 residues. V was shortened by 2 bases and J by 10 bases, with 18 bases between the two germline ends. CDR1 is SGHTA, CDR2 FQGNSA, per germline.

J is TRBJ2-3 and V is TRBV7-2; 9 nucleotides align to TRBD2. Trimming cost V 2 bases and J 0 bases; bases outside gene matches: 12. The CDR3 length is 19 residues. Germline loops: CDR1 SGHTA, CDR2 FQGNSA. As DNA, the CDR3 is TGTGCCAGCAGCTTATCCAGCGGGAGGTTACTGTCTAGCACAGATACGCAGTATTTT. Translating it yields CASSLSSGRLLSSTDTQYF.

The chain uses TRBV7-9 and TRBJ2-1, with D possibly TRBD1 on 6 matching bases. V was pared by 1 base and J by 10 bases, with 14 bases between. CDR3 size: 14 residues. CDR1 and CDR2 (germline): SEHNR, FQNEAQ (reference sequence). Written as DNA, the CDR3 is TGTGCCAGCAGCTTAGGCTCAGGGGAGAGAGAGCAGTTCTTC. It codes for CASSLGSGEREQFF.

This clone showed up just once. The V and J genes are TRBV5-1 and TRBJ2-2, with 7 nucleotides matching TRBD2. This CDR3 is built from 15 residues. Germline lookup yields CDR1 SGHRS and CDR2 YFSETQ. J was trimmed by 4 bases and V by 4 bases; bases with no gene match: 7. As DNA, the CDR3 is TGCGCCAGCAGCGCCCTTGCGGGAGTCACCGGGGAGCTGTTTTTT. It translates to CASSALAGVTGELFF.

The chain is built from TRBV5-8 and TRBJ1-2; D ambiguous. The CDR3 loop spans 14 amino acids. Germline V gives CDR1 SGHTS, CDR2 YDEGEE. Trimming removed 5 bases at V and 1 base at J, with 12 bases between. The CDR3 nucleotides read TGTGCCAGCAGTAGGACGGAATTTAACTATGGCTACACCTTC. Its translation is CASSRTEFNYGYTF.

This clone was seen a single time. The rearrangement links TRBV28 to TRBJ2-6; D unclear. From germline, CDR1 is MDHEN and CDR2 SYDVKM. The CDR3 extends over 18 amino acids. V was cut by 3 bases and J by 1 base, with 16 bases left in between. The CDR3 here is CASSFSFPIGSGANVLTF. CDR3 sequence (DNA): TGTGCCAGCAGTTTTTCCTTCCCGATAGGTTCTGGGGCCAACGTCCTGACTTTC.

The chain combines TRBV9 with TRBJ1-1; weak D call: TRBD1 (5 bases). The V end lost 3 bases, the J end lost 4 bases, and 16 bases lay between the germline ends. Per germline, CDR1 SGDLS and CDR2 YYNGEE. This CDR3 has 15 amino acids. The CDR3 loop reads CASSGRQREGTEAFF. The CDR3, as DNA: TGTGCCAGCAGCGGGCGACAGAGAGAGGGCACTGAAGCTTTCTTT.

This clone was seen only once. The chain employs TRBV7-3 and TRBJ1-3, with 11 nucleotides matching TRBD1. Germline CDR1 is SGHTA and CDR2 is FQGTGA. The V gene end was trimmed by 5 bases and the J gene end by 3 bases; junction bases not matched to a gene: 6. The CDR3 totals 16 residues. CDR3 DNA: TGTGCCAGCAGCGTACCGGGACAGGGGGATGGAAACACCATATATTTT. Its protein product is CASSVPGQGDGNTIYF.

The CDR3 sequence is CASSAHGDRAGELFF. DNA for the CDR3: TGTGCCAGCAGCGCCCACGGGGACAGGGCCGGGGAGCTGTTTTTT. The chain links TRBV9 to TRBJ2-2; TRBD1 matches at 9 bases. Germline CDR1 reads SGDLS; CDR2 reads YYNGEE. After removal of 3 bases from V and 6 bases from J, the junction contained 6 bases not matched to a gene. CDR3 size: 15 residues.

The rearrangement uses TRBV4-1 and TRBJ2-3; D gene unclear. The ends were cut back, 6 bases at V and 2 bases at J, with 15 bases in the middle. The CDR3 length is 15 residues. Germline CDR1 reads MGHRA; CDR2 reads YSYEKL. DNA of the CDR3: TGCGCCAGCAGTTTAGTTGGGATTCTCACAGATACGCAGTATTTT. Protein: CASSLVGILTDTQYF.